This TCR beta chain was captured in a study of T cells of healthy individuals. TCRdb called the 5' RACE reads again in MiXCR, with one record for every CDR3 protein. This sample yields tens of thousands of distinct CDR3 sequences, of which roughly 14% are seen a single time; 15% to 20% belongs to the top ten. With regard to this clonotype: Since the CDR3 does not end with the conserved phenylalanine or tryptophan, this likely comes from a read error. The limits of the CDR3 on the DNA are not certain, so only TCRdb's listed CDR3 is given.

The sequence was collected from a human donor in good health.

The CDR3 loop is CASSLQIDRYGYNL. This rearrangement joins TRBV28 to TRBJ1-2; no DNA check was done on the table's D call, TRBD1. Germline loops: CDR1 MDHEN, CDR2 SYDVKM. The CDR3 extends over 14 residues, inclusive of both ends.